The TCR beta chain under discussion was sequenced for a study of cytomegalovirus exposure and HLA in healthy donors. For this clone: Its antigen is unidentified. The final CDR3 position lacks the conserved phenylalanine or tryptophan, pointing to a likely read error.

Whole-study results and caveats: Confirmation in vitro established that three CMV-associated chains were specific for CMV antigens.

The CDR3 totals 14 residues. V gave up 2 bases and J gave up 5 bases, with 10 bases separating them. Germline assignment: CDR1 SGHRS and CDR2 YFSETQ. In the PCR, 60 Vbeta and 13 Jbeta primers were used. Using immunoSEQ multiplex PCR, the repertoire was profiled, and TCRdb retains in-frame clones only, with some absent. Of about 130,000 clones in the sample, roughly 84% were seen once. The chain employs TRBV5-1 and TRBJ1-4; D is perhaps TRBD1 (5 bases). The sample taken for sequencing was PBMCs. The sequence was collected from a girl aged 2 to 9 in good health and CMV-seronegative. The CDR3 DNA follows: TGCGCCAGCAGCTTAACAGGAGGGAATGAAAAACTGTTTCTT. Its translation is CASSLTGGNEKLFL.